This T cell receptor (beta chain) is from a study of blood T cell repertoires in COVID-19. Clones were read by immunoSEQ multiplex PCR, and TCRdb kept only the in-frame ones, dropping some. The sample gives fewer than 600,000 clones, 89% of which show up once; about 0.91% is in the top ten. V lost 4 bases, J lost 0 bases, and 15 bases lay in between. Germline assignment: CDR1 MNHEY and CDR2 SVGAGI. The CDR3 has 16 amino acids. Material for sequencing was peripheral blood. The source is a man between 18 and 29 years old with COVID-19, enrolled during active disease. The chain links TRBV6-5 to TRBJ2-5; maybe TRBD2 (6 bases). CDR3 coding DNA: TGTGCCAGCAGTTCTCAAATCGGAGGGGACCAAGAGACCCAGTACTTC. As protein: CASSSQIGGDQETQYF.